This is a list of T cell receptor beta chains from one sample in a study of neurological immune-mediated disorders. TCRdb fed the 5' RACE reads into MiXCR, producing one record per CDR3 protein. The data show more than 70,000 distinct CDR3 sequences, about a tenth seen once. Specimen: PBMCs. Source of these receptors: a man in his forties in good health. The CDR3 runs from the conserved cysteine through the conserved F or W. A D gene is named only where the DNA matches it firmly. Only some rows state a clone size, as once, few, many or a class for expanded clones.

abundance,d_gene,v_gene,j_gene,CDR3nt,CDR3aa
many,TRBD2,TRBV2,TRBJ2-3,TGTGCCGTATCCGGGACTAGCGGGAAGCCAGACACAGATACGCAGTATTTT,CAVSGTSGKPDTDTQYF
many,NA,TRBV20-1,TRBJ1-1,TGCAGTGCTCTATCACGGCTGACTGAAGCTTTCTTT,CSALSRLTEAFF
many,NA,TRBV14,TRBJ2-1,TGTGCCAGCAGCCCGAGCCTCTACAATGAGCAGTTCTTC,CASSPSLYNEQFF
many,NA,TRBV6-5,TRBJ2-1,TGTGCCAGCAGTTACTCGACGGGTAGATACAATGAGCAGTTCTTC,CASSYSTGRYNEQFF
many,NA,TRBV12-3/TRBV12-4,TRBJ1-2,TGTGCCAGCAGTTTTAGCCTACCCCCCCGGGGCTACTATGGCTACACCTTC,CASSFSLPPRGYYGYTF
many,TRBD2,TRBV7-9,TRBJ2-1,TGTGCCAGCAGCCTGGGCGGAGCTAGCGGGAGGGCAAATCGGGGTGAGCAGTTCTTC,CASSLGGASGRANRGEQFF
many,TRBD2,TRBV28,TRBJ2-3,TGTGCCAGCAGTTCCGGGACTAGCGGTAGCACAGATACGCAGTATTTT,CASSSGTSGSTDTQYF
NA,NA,TRBV19,TRBJ2-5,TGTGCCAGTAGTTTACTCGGGACACAAGAGACCCAGTACTTC,CASSLLGTQETQYF
many,NA,TRBV5-1,TRBJ2-1,TGCGCCAGCAGCTTGGAACAGGCCCAATACAATGAGCAGTTCTTC,CASSLEQAQYNEQFF
many,NA,TRBV25-1,TRBJ2-7,TGTGCCAGCAGTGAAGAGTGGGTCCAGGGACAGCAGTACTTC,CASSEEWVQGQQYF
many,TRBD2,TRBV29-1,TRBJ2-7,TGCAGCGTTGAGGGCCTAGCGGGGTACTACGAGCAGTACTTC,CSVEGLAGYYEQYF